This TCR beta chain appears in the sequencing data of a study of blood T cell repertoires in COVID-19. Study information: Sites across the United States, Italy and Spain contributed samples from acute and convalescent COVID-19. T cells, B-cell-depleted T cells, or PBMCs supplied cDNA or gDNA.

Per the study methods: The authors estimated nucleated cell counts from reference gene primer amplification. The method was immunoSEQ multiplex PCR; TCRdb's version includes in-frame clones alone and lacks a portion of them. V and J calls and clone size come straight from that table; D and trimming were deduced from the DNA. The sample records about 250,000 clones, 88% being singletons. Trimming at V came to 3 bases and at J to 4 bases, leaving 8 bases not matched to a gene. The CDR3 spans 15 residues. Germline CDR1 is SGHVS and CDR2 is FQNEAQ. The sample taken for sequencing was peripheral blood. The source is a woman aged 40-49 years who had recovered from COVID-19. The chain uses TRBV7-8 and TRBJ2-5, with 7 bases lining up with TRBD1. The DNA for the CDR3 is TGTGCCAGCAGCTTTAGGCAGGGGGTTGGAGAGACCCAGTACTTC. Translation gives CASSFRQGVGETQYF. The full variable domain, rest sourced from reference TRBV7-8 and TRBJ2-5, is GAGVSQSPRYKVAKRGQDVALRCDPISGHVSLFWYQQALGQGPEFLTYFQNEAQLDKSGLPSDRFFAERPEGSVSTLKIQRTQQEDSAVYLCASSFRQGVGETQYFGPGTRLLVL.